This entry describes one TCR beta chain. No antigen is known for it. Per-base qualities were not stored, and no clone one base away is much larger. This specimen belongs to a study of shared clonotypes between healthy human individuals (dated by TCRdb to 2019 to 2021). Study-wide context: A couple of women and three men aged 18 to 49 years were included in the cohort. For each donor, CD4 naive and CD4 memory were each given three plates, CD8 naive was given two plates, and CD8 memory was given one plate. To estimate repertoire size and how much clonotypes are shared between individuals, the study performed deep sequencing of blood TCR repertoires from about five healthy adults. Different laboratories and diverse techniques were used to prepare libraries and sequence TCR repertoires, to increase sequencing depth and limit assay-specific biases. Leukapheresis yielded between about 0.85 and 9.5 billion PBMCs per donor. Broad study findings and their caveats: The small number of donors limited the genetic and exposure-history diversity represented. Even with the large sequencing depth, rarefaction of the sorted-subset datasets indicated that sequencing was incomplete. Pairwise subsampling led to the expectation that sequencing depth would affect the degree of clonotype sharing among donors. Sampling was restricted to blood, and TCR repertoires in tissue are likely to differ from TCR repertoires in blood. About 4.5% of naive CD4, 3% to 4% of naive CD8, 2.3% of memory CD4, and approximately 0.39% of memory CD8 clonotypes were shared across a handful of donors. Clonotypes shared by all four sorted-subset donors showed higher generation probabilities than non-shared clonotypes. Naive subsets generally had larger estimated clonotype richness than memory subsets did.

The donors were healthy, HIV-negative adults who had no recently reported acute infections or vaccinations. Every donor was a Caucasian adult living in Nashville, Tennessee, USA. CD4+ T cells were enriched by magnetic negative selection; naive cells were then positively selected on CD45RA, and the negative fraction formed the memory subset. Blood was collected by leukapheresis, and PBMCs were isolated by Ficoll-Histopaque density gradient centrifugation and then cryopreserved in liquid nitrogen vapor phase. Analytical flow cytometry was used to check the purity and quantity of each magnetically sorted T cell population. From each sorted fraction, genomic DNA was isolated and quantified by UV absorbance on a Nanodrop 2000c. TCR CDR3 regions were amplified from genomic DNA by multiplex PCR using the deep immunoSEQ assay. For each cell subset, the extracted genomic DNA was distributed evenly across all wells of several immunoSEQ 96-well plates, and each plate served as one replicate. For sorted subsets, around 0.2 ug genomic DNA, equal to tens of thousands of T cell genomes, was loaded into each replicate PCR. The purified libraries were quantified using a Qubit 3.0 fluorometer, sized with a Bioanalyzer 2100, and then quantified again using the KAPA Library Quantification kit. Every immunoSEQ 96-well plate was sequenced on a dedicated single-read 150-cycle Illumina NextSeq 550 flow cell. Turning to the authors' computational methods: Because only junctional sequences without quality scores were contained in the immunoSEQ output, filtering matching that applied to full-length reads could not be performed. Sequences were annotated with PyIR, a Python wrapper for IgBLAST v1.9, and V/J genes and CDR3 were assigned using IMGT germline references. Reads were filtered out if the reads had weak V/J assignments (E-value above 1e-6), no CDR3, stop codons, out-of-frame junctions, or ambiguous translated residues. A V3J clonotype was defined by an identical inferred V gene, J gene, and CDR3 amino acid sequence. The percentage overlap between two repertoires was calculated by dividing the number of shared unique clonotypes by the size of the smaller repertoire. Repertoire richness was assessed with RTK rarefaction, the Chao1 estimator, and Recon v2.1 estimates of unobserved clonotypes. Generation probabilities were computed with OLGA for all TCRbeta clonotypes obtained by the gDNA method from a few donors. TCRdb obtained this table from immuneACCESS and retained in-frame rearrangements with V and J assigned. These tables miss some clones; where compared with another copy, unresolved V genes account for less than half of the shortfall, and the remainder is unexplained. For V, J and clone size, that table is used; D and trimming come from the DNA. Counted in this sample were a few million clones; around 94% of them appeared once. More than 0.12% of the sample is in the top ten clones.

Trimming removed 1 base from V and 3 bases from J, leaving 9 bases between the germline ends. CDR1 SGHTA and CDR2 FQGNSA are derived from the germline V gene. Its CDR3 holds 14 amino acids, cysteine through phenylalanine. Only CDR3 DNA is held: 42 bases, read in frame from base 1. Input material: naive CD4+ T cells sorted from blood. Taken with the paper, the label for cell subset or site translates to: CD45RA+ positively selected. The rearranged chain carries TRBV7-2 and TRBJ2-5; too little of a D gene remains to name it. The sequence derives from a man aged 18 to 30 in good health. The CDR3 is CASSLDGGEETQYF. The DNA reads TGTGCCAGCAGCTTAGATGGTGGGGAAGAGACCCAGTACTTC.